This is a list of T cell receptor beta chains from one sample in a study of T cells in Graves' hyperthyroidism and ophthalmopathy. Each CDR3 protein is one row after TCRdb ran MiXCR on the multiplex PCR reads. The sample includes 450,000 to 650,000 distinct CDR3 sequences, approximately 15% of them seen just once. Sequenced sample: blood. These receptors were taken from a woman aged 18 to 35 with Graves' ophthalmopathy. The CDR3 runs from the conserved cysteine through the conserved F or W. The listing skips clone size in some rows; elsewhere it reads once, few, many or a size class.

clone_size | v_call | cdr3_aa
- | TRBV4-1 | CASSQDNLGIYGYTF
- | TRBV6-2/TRBV6-3 | CAISYSGTEVLAYEQYF
few | TRBV20-1 | CSASGSINGQQYF
many | TRBV27 | CASSLGQSEQYF
- | TRBV3-1 | CASTSNRASGSTNTGELFF
few | TRBV10-3 | CATTSTEAQGGELFF
many | TRBV6-1 | CASSRPFGRGNSYNEQFF
many | TRBV7-2 | CASSLTGGLNYGYTF
many | TRBV28 | CASSSSGSRYEQYF
- | TRBV6-1 | CASSDTANTEAFF
many | TRBV5-8 | CASSFVGNTEAFF
few | TRBV18 | CASSPPAGAEQFF
many | TRBV5-1 | CASKEAAGANQPQHF
- | TRBV7-9 | CASSFGVPNTIYF
- | TRBV30 | CAWRGTGGLSSGIGETQYF
- | TRBV12-3/TRBV12-4 | CASSLARGGLTVGETQYF
few | TRBV24-1 | CATSGIRDRGLNEQLF
- | TRBV18 | CASSLPGQRTDTQYF
- | TRBV7-9 | CASSLEGKTYEQYF
- | TRBV7-3 | CASSLAGGRAGELFF
- | TRBV6-1 | CASSEAGLAGRNEQYF
- | TRBV5-8 | CASSLDGRGEQYF
many | TRBV29-1 | CSVAGTAEETQYF
few | TRBV19 | CASATGIARETQYF
many | TRBV28 | CASIIGHTGGAGYGYTF
few | TRBV6-2/TRBV6-3 | CASIQGGQGPYEQYF
- | TRBV7-9 | CASSLGGGSGRFEQYF
many | TRBV6-1 | CASSFQGPGELFF
few | TRBV6-1 | CASSRTSSETQYF
many | TRBV27 | CASSPPGGALREQYF
many | TRBV11-3 | CASSSTAPAEAFF
- | TRBV24-1 | CATALASGTDTQYF
many | TRBV15 | CATSRDRAKPGKGYTF
many | TRBV5-6 | CASSLRTGRTDTQYF
few | TRBV3-1 | CASSPDTGFGGANVLTF
- | TRBV29-1 | CSATRQGTNEKLFF
many | TRBV28 | CASSSPGLAGETQYF
many | TRBV7-6 | CASSLWLAGGTGELFF
- | TRBV19 | CASSLGTSGITGELFF
- | TRBV7-8 | CATTDRPTPYEQYF
few | TRBV7-2 | CASSFVPGVSYGYTF